These 13 T cell receptor beta chains share one sample of origin, sequenced in a study of regulatory T cells in long-lasting Graves disease. As for time point: persistent/refractory GD, antithyroid drugs over 5 years with positive TRAb. Following extraction of RNA from PBMCs, that RNA was used to make the TCR library. With iRepertoire HTBI primers and Arm-PCR of CDR3 regions, TCR beta libraries were built. TCRdb fed the multiplex PCR reads into MiXCR, producing one record per CDR3 protein. The table lists roughly 470,000 distinct CDR3 sequences, around 20% of them singletons, with 7.8% in the top ten. Sequences were derived from peripheral blood mononuclear cells (PBMCs), sampled when the disease was refractory, from a patient treated with antithyroid drugs. These receptors were obtained from a female donor with Graves disease.

This sequence joins TRBV20-1 and TRBJ1-5, with D perhaps matching TRBD1 (6 bases). The length of the CDR3 is 17 residues. Germline-derived CDR1 and CDR2 are DFQATT and SNEGSKA (reference sequence). The V gene lost 5 bases and the J gene lost 1 base, with 21 bases spanning the gap. The CDR3 region has the DNA TGCAGTGCTTACCGGGGGGCAAGATACAGCAGCAATCAGCCCCAGCATTTT. This codes for CSAYRGARYSSNQPQHF.

In this sample, this clonotype turned up a few times. The rearrangement links TRBV9 to TRBJ2-2; 7 bases agree with TRBD2. This CDR3 is 17 amino acids long. Germline CDR1 and CDR2: SGDLS and YYNGEE. V was pared by 1 base and J by 2 bases, with 8 bases of the junction left unmatched. CDR3 residues: CASSVRASGINTGELFF. The CDR3 DNA reads as TGTGCCAGCAGCGTAAGGGCTAGCGGCATTAACACCGGGGAGCTGTTTTTT.

There are many counts of this clonotype. This chain uses TRBV7-2 with TRBJ2-5; 8 bases align to TRBD2. This CDR3 is 17 amino acids long. The trim removed 4 bases at V and 5 bases at J, leaving 15 bases unmatched. Germline-derived CDR1 and CDR2 are SGHTA and FQGNSA. CDR3 region: CASSSPRGSGSLETQYF. The CDR3, as DNA: TGTGCCAGCAGCTCCCCCCGTGGGAGCGGGAGTTTGGAGACCCAGTACTTC.

The chain is built from TRBV14 and TRBJ2-1; TRBD2 matches 12 bases. CDR3 length: 18 amino acids. The germline V gene has CDR1 SGHDN and CDR2 FVKESK. With 3 bases clipped from V and 0 bases from J, the junction kept 6 bases outside the gene matches. In DNA form, the CDR3 reads TGTGCCAGCAGCCAGCCTACTAGCGGGAGGACCTCCTACAATGAGCAGTTCTTC. It is translated as CASSQPTSGRTSYNEQFF.

V gene TRBV7-2 combines with J gene TRBJ2-7; TRBD2 matches at 14 bases. CDR1 and CDR2 (germline): SGHTA, FQGNSA. CDR3 length: 17 amino acids. With 3 bases clipped from V and 0 bases from J, the junction kept 4 bases outside the gene matches. This CDR3 is CASSLTSGRAFSYEQYF. The CDR3 nucleotides read TGTGCCAGCAGCTTGACTAGCGGGAGGGCCTTCTCCTACGAGCAGTACTTC.

This clonotype has ten or more counts. The V and J genes are TRBV28 and TRBJ1-4; 9 nucleotides align to TRBD1. CDR1 MDHEN and CDR2 SYDVKM come from the germline V gene. Unmatched junction bases numbered 5, after V lost 4 bases and J lost 8 bases. The CDR3 sequence is 14 residues long. The CDR3 is CASSYGTGREKLFF. The DNA of the CDR3 is TGTGCCAGCAGTTACGGGACAGGGCGGGAAAAACTGTTTTTT.

This clonotype has a count of ten or more. The chain carries TRBV28 and TRBJ1-5, with 10 nucleotides matching TRBD1. The CDR3 sequence is 14 residues long. Per germline, CDR1 MDHEN and CDR2 SYDVKM. Unmatched junction bases numbered 6, after V lost 6 bases and J lost 7 bases. CDR3: CASRRQGALQPQHF. The CDR3 bases are TGTGCCAGCAGGAGACAGGGGGCGCTGCAGCCCCAGCATTTT.

The chain recombines TRBV14 with TRBJ2-1; D assignment may be TRBD1 or TRBD2 (5 bases each). CDR1 and CDR2 (germline): SGHDN, FVKESK. V lost 3 bases to trimming and J lost 3 bases, with 12 bases between them. The CDR3 consists of 15 residues. CDR3 residues: CASSQTGTIYNEQFF. CDR3 in DNA: TGTGCCAGCAGCCAGACCGGGACGATCTACAATGAGCAGTTCTTC.

This clonotype was counted at least ten times. V is TRBV2 and J is TRBJ1-1; possible D gene TRBD1, 6 bases. Germline CDR1 is SNHLY and CDR2 is FYNNEI. The CDR3 totals 14 residues. Trimming pared 11 bases from V and 1 base from J, leaving 17 bases between. CDR3 loop: CAGNSGARNTEAFF. The DNA of the CDR3 is TGTGCCGGAAATTCGGGGGCAAGGAACACTGAAGCTTTCTTT.

This clonotype was seen only a few times. The chain couples TRBV5-1 to TRBJ2-7; 11 bases agree with TRBD2. The CDR3 sequence is 16 residues long. Per germline, CDR1 SGHRS and CDR2 YFSETQ. Trimming took 5 bases from V and 0 from J; bases not matched to a gene: 7. The CDR3 DNA follows: TGCGCCAGCAGGCACGGACTAGCGGGTAACTCCTACGAGCAGTACTTC. Amino acid sequence: CASRHGLAGNSYEQYF.

This clonotype was seen only a few times. The chain is built from TRBV18 and TRBJ2-7, with D possibly TRBD1 on 5 matching bases. The CDR3 is 17 residues long. Germline-derived CDR1 and CDR2 are KGHSH and LQKENI. The V gene lost 0 bases and the J gene lost 3 bases, with 18 bases spanning the gap. CDR3 sequence: CASSPPAGQGEYYEQYF. CDR3 bases: TGTGCCAGCTCACCACCGGCCGGGCAGGGTGAATACTACGAGCAGTACTTC.

The chain uses TRBV27 and TRBJ1-1; 7 bases are shared with TRBD1. Per the germline V gene, CDR1 is MNHEY and CDR2 is SMNVEV (reference sequence). V shed 3 bases, J shed 11 bases, and the junction held 24 bases outside the gene matches. This CDR3 comprises 18 residues. The CDR3 protein is CASSLGGGGPIGQEVAFF. The CDR3 DNA reads TGTGCCAGCAGTTTGGGGGGGGGGGGCCCAATAGGACAGGAGGTGGCTTTCTTT.

There are a few counts of this clonotype. The chain is built from TRBV11-3 and TRBJ1-3; 8 nucleotides match TRBD1. CDR1 is SGHNT and CDR2 is YENEEA in the germline V gene. V lost 4 bases to trimming and J lost 4 bases; unmatched junction nucleotides: 6. This CDR3 is built from 15 residues. CDR3 nucleotides: TGTGCCAGCAGCTCCGGACAGGGAGGAGGAAACACCATATATTTT. Its translation is CASSSGQGGGNTIYF.